The 8 T cell receptor beta chains below were found in one sample sequenced in a study of T cells in Graves' hyperthyroidism and ophthalmopathy. TCR beta CDR3 sequences were amplified from RNA transcripts. HTBI primers were used for first-round RT-PCR of the TCR CDR3. TCRdb reprocessed the multiplex PCR reads with MiXCR, giving one entry per CDR3 protein. The sample lists more than 500,000 distinct CDR3 sequences, around 13% occurring once. The material sequenced was blood. The receptors were gathered from a woman in her thirties or forties with Graves' hyperthyroidism.

The CDR3 bases are TGTGCCATCACCGGTAATGGAGCGGGAGGATCCGGCAATGAGCAGTTCTTC. Amino acids: CAITGNGAGGSGNEQFF. V usage is TRBV10-3 and J usage is TRBJ2-1, with 9 bases matching TRBD2. The CDR3 loop spans 17 amino acids. V was clipped by 7 bases and J by 6 bases; unmatched bases: 16. Germline V gene sequence: CDR1 ENHRY, CDR2 SYGVKD.

This clonotype was seen many times. This rearrangement joins TRBV20-1 to TRBJ1-2; 10 nucleotides match TRBD1. Germline trimming cut 5 bases from V and 2 bases from J; bases unmatched to any gene: 2. This CDR3 region has 13 residues. Germline V CDR1 and CDR2: DFQATT, SNEGSKA (reference sequence). The CDR3: CSARQGANYGYTF. The CDR3 DNA follows: TGCAGTGCTCGACAGGGGGCCAACTATGGCTACACCTTC.

This clonotype was seen at least ten times. The rearrangement links TRBV20-1 to TRBJ2-7; 8 bases are a match to TRBD1. The germline gives CDR1 DFQATT, CDR2 SNEGSKA (reference sequence). This CDR3 region has 12 residues. V dropped 2 bases and J dropped 5; count of bases not matched to a gene: 2. CDR3 DNA: TGCAGTGCTAGATCGGACAGGGACGAGCAGTACTTC. Translated: CSARSDRDEQYF.

There are many counts of this clonotype. This sequence joins TRBV28 and TRBJ2-2, with a tentative D call TRBD1 (6 bases). Germline CDR1 reads MDHEN; CDR2 reads SYDVKM. The V end lost 5 bases, the J end lost 1 base, and 11 bases lay between the germline ends. The length of the CDR3 is 15 residues. This chain's CDR3 is CASSEGQLNTGELFF. The DNA of the CDR3 is TGTGCCAGCAGTGAAGGACAGTTGAACACCGGGGAGCTGTTTTTT. The variable domain in full, with the rest retrieved from reference TRBV28 and TRBJ2-2, is DVKVTQSSRYLVKRTGEKVFLECVQDMDHENMFWYRQDPGLGLRLIYFSYDVKMKEKGDIPEGYSVSREKKERFSLILESASTNQTSMYLCASSEGQLNTGELFFGEGSRLTVL.

The chain is built from TRBV15 and TRBJ2-7, with TRBD1 matching 9 bases. CDR3 length: 15 amino acids. V gave up 0 bases and J gave up 6 bases; unmatched junction bases: 6. Germline loops: CDR1 LNHNV, CDR2 YYDKDF (reference sequence). CDR3 DNA: TGTGCCACCAGCAGAGATCGACAGGGGGGTTTCGAGCAGTACTTC. This sequence encodes CATSRDRQGGFEQYF.

The V call is TRBV7-2, the J call TRBJ2-5, with 8 bases matching TRBD2. This CDR3 region has 14 residues. From germline, CDR1 is SGHTA and CDR2 FQGNSA. The V gene end was trimmed by 5 bases and the J gene end by 5 bases; junction bases not matched to a gene: 7. CDR3 in DNA: TGTGCCAGCAGCCGAAGAGGCGGGAGGGAGACCCAGTACTTC. The encoded protein is CASSRRGGRETQYF.

The table lists this clonotype with a few counts. The V call is TRBV28, the J call TRBJ2-5, with TRBD1 matching over 12 bases. This CDR3 spans 16 amino acids. Germline V lookup: CDR1 MDHEN, CDR2 SYDVKM. The V gene end was trimmed by 8 bases and the J gene end by 3 bases; junction bases not matched to a gene: 10. The CDR3: CASGAPGTGGKETQYF. The CDR3 coding sequence is TGTGCCAGCGGGGCCCCCGGGACAGGGGGCAAAGAGACCCAGTACTTC.

As to this clonotype: As the CDR3 is not closed by the conserved phenylalanine or tryptophan, this likely results from a read error. This sequence joins TRBV24-1 and TRBJ2-5, with TRBD1 matching 8 bases. Germline V CDR1 and CDR2: KGHDR, SFDVKD. With V trimmed by 2 bases and J by 1 base, 5 bases remained unmatched. The length of the CDR3 is 16 residues. CDR3: CATSDSQGAIQETQYL. Written as DNA, the CDR3 is TGTGCCACCAGTGATTCGCAGGGGGCGATCCAAGAGACCCAGTACCTC.